This T cell receptor beta chain was found in a study of blood T cells in healthy people across ages (dated by TCRdb to the mid-2010s). With regard to the full study: Template switching captured roughly one uniquely barcoded TCR beta cDNA molecule per two T cells in model experiments. Using deep sequencing normalized with unique cDNA molecular identifiers, the study measured how TCR beta repertoire diversity changes with age. Four age groups were formed from the donors: young (average 16 years), middle-aged (around 37), aged (62) and long-lived (about 80). To avoid experimental bias, donors of different ages were spread randomly across the sequencing lanes. Two additional independent replicas of 1 million unique cDNA reads from the same blood draw were analyzed for two donors (one aged 18 to 30 and one aged 80 or older).

Comments on this clonotype: The antigen it binds to is not known. No quality values exist for individual bases; no much larger clone is one base distant.

The roughly 39 donors, aged 6 to 90 years, were systemically healthy Caucasian individuals from Russia. Roughly 9.5 milliliters of peripheral blood were drawn from each donor into EDTA-treated Vacutainer tubes. PBMCs were isolated by Ficoll-Paque density-gradient centrifugation, with at least 7 million obtained per sample. Trizol reagent was used to extract total RNA from the PBMCs, yielding at least 5.5 micrograms per sample. The percentages of naive CD45RAhigh/CD27high T cells were determined by flow cytometry on a PBMC aliquot from every donor. CDR1 and CDR2 are read off the germline V gene as MDHEN and SYDVKM. Here V drops 5 bases and J drops 8 bases, and the junction holds 10 bases not matched to any gene. The CDR3 sequence holds 14 residues, the cysteine and phenylalanine included. Only the CDR3 portion is preserved as DNA: 42 bases, with reading frame beginning at the first base. Broad study findings and their caveats: Compared with the aged group, the long-lived group had more naive CD4+ T cells, fewer expanded clones and increased TCR diversity, suggesting age selection. Estimates of total diversity based on one million sequenced T cells were considered lower bounds and underestimates. Conclusive comparison of naive and antigen-experienced compartments was prevented by the profiling of bulk unsorted PBMCs. Because the CMV infection status of the donors was unknown, age-related changes in expanded clonotypes may potentially have been confounded. As age increased, observed TCR beta diversity per million T cells dropped in a roughly linear way, and a significant reduction was already evident by age 40. The percentage of naive T cells measured by flow cytometry correlated strongly with observed TCR beta diversity.

The library was made by 5' RACE. Sequencing was carried out with an Illumina HiSeq 2500. The second PCR ran for about 6 to 12 cycles and used a J-beta primer mix along with a sample-barcoded 5' primer. Each TCR beta cDNA molecule received a unique molecular identifier from a template-switch 5' adaptor carrying 12 random nucleotides. Each sample yielded at least 2.5 million CDR3-containing paired-end reads. First-strand cDNA synthesis was performed from all RNA using the Mint cDNA synthesis kit, with priming by a TRBC-specific oligonucleotide. After uracil-DNA glycosylase treatment, a first 18-cycle PCR used universal primers M1SS and BC2_uni_R on all cDNA. The study's own analysis went as follows. Normalization of each sample was performed by random selection of 1 million high-quality reads, each carrying a distinct molecular identifier. Instead of being binned into consensus sequences, reads that shared molecular identifiers were thrown out. CDR3 identification, clonotype clustering and error correction used MiTCR with a Q25 quality threshold and the strictest error-elimination algorithm. A nonparametric unseen species model with Euler transformation was used to estimate lower-bound total TCR beta diversity. In-frame beta chains were kept once TCRdb had trimmed the public reads at Q25 with fastp and called clones with MiXCR. Rows merge per CDR3 protein into single entries with the most common DNA and genes. The V and J calls and clone size are TCRdb's, not the authors'. This sample is represented by about 1.5 million distinct CDR3 sequences; 40% to 50% of them were singletons. The ten most abundant clones make up 7.9% of the sample.

This clonotype was obtained from a young woman in good health. The sample was blood. Recombination linked TRBV28 to TRBJ1-1; 8 of the junction bases match TRBD1. This receptor carries the CDR3 CASSVPGGRREAFF. The DNA reads TGTGCCAGCAGTGTGCCAGGGGGCAGGCGAGAAGCTTTCTTT.